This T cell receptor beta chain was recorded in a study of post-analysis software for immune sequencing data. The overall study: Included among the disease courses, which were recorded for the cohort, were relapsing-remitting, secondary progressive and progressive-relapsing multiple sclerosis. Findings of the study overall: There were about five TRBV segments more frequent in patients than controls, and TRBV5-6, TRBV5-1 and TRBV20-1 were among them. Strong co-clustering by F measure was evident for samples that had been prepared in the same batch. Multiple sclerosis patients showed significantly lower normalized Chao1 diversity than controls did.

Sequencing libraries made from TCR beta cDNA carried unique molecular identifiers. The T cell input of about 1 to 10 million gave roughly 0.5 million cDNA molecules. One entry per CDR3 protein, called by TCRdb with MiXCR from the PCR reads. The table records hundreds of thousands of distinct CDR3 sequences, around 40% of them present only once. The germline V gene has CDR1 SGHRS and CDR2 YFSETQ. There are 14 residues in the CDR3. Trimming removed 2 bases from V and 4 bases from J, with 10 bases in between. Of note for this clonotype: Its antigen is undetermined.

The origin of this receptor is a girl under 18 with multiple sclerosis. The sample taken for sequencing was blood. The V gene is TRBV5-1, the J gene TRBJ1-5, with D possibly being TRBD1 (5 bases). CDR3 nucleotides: TGCGCCAGCAGCTTCGGACACCCGAATCAGCCCCAGCATTTT. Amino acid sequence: CASSFGHPNQPQHF.